This TCR beta chain was identified in a study of beta chain features in type 1 diabetes (dated by TCRdb to 2016 to 2018). About the study as a whole: Mean age, gender distribution, total cell number and subset yield did not differ between patients and healthy donors. A total of about 110 million sorted cells were examined across all samples, and the number of cells per subset was strongly correlated with RNA yield. In the study, recently diagnosed type 1 diabetes patients and matched healthy donors were compared on the TCRB repertoires of their sorted circulating CD4+ T cell subsets. Whereas all 30 or so donors provided naive and central memory subsets, regulatory and stem cell-like memory subsets were isolated from just 8 patients and about 8 healthy donors.

Concerning this clone: Its antigen remains unidentified. The input lacks base qualities; no much larger clone sits a single base away.

The entire isolated RNA was reverse transcribed using the High Capacity cDNA Reverse Transcription Kit, and thus expressed TCRB transcripts were sequenced. Deep immunoSEQ sequencing was applied to naive, central memory and regulatory T cell samples, giving an average of roughly 3.5 million total reads per sample. Sorted cells were lysed in RLT buffer, and RNA was extracted using DNase-treated RNeasy Micro or Mini kits according to cell number. Each cell subset was processed separately to prevent cross-contamination, with patient and healthy donor samples processed together. The immunoSEQ multiplex PCR was used to amplify TCRB sequences from cDNA, generating 87-bp fragments that spanned the CDR3 region. Amplicons were sequenced on the Illumina HiSeq platform. In the authors' own workflow: Synthetic template baselines were used to correct PCR bias computationally, reads within Hamming distance 2 were collapsed together, and singletons that could not be merged were discarded. Reads were aligned to IMGT to assign V, D and J genes, CDR3 length, and insertions or deletions at six rearrangement sites. Within each subset, clonotype counts were normalized to the number of sorted cells before true diversity and Gini coefficients were calculated with the tcR R package. The overlap coefficient, calculated on TCRB nucleotide sequences, was used to quantify repertoire sharing. Out-of-frame TCRB sequences from naive cells were analyzed to stand in for the pre-selection repertoire. The source is immuneACCESS, and TCRdb retained only in-frame sequences with V and J called. Part of the clones is not carried over; for the studies checked, unresolved V genes explain less than half of this, and the remainder is unexplained. The D gene and trimming were derived from the DNA, and the V and J assignments and clone size from that table. This sample gives 200,000 to 250,000 clones in total; about 9.3% of them show up just once. The ten top clones hold under 0.035% of the sample.

Ends trimmed: V by 3 bases, J by 5 bases; bases unmatched to a gene: 9. CDR1 SGHVS and CDR2 FQNEAQ are derived from the germline V gene. From the cysteine up to the phenylalanine, the CDR3 has a length of 17 residues. The read is trimmed to its CDR3 DNA, 51 bases read in frame from base 1. A single peripheral blood draw of about 116 mL on average was collected from each donor into heparinised tubes. A BD FACSAria II was used to sort naive, central memory, regulatory and stem cell-like memory CD4+ T cells with a panel that included CD45RO, CCR7, CD25, CD127, CD95 and CD27. Purity was above 95% for every sorted population. PBMCs were separated immediately by Lymphoprep density gradient centrifugation and were stained directly, without being cultured. Samples were stained and sorted in pairs, with one healthy donor and one patient per experiment, so that batch effects were minimized. General findings and caveats noted by the study authors: Only small numbers of individuals were included in the HLA sub-analyses, which left unresolved whether HLA type had any influence on TCRB rearrangement. In all four CD4+ subsets, TCRB CDR3 length was moderately but significantly shorter in type 1 diabetes patients. Because cDNA was sequenced instead of genomic DNA, highly expressing activated cells could be over-represented, though the groups showed no difference in activation or CD3 levels. Naive, central memory and regulatory TCRB repertoires appeared to be more similar among patients than among healthy donors. Shorter templates might have been favored by PCR, but patient and control samples were amplified and corrected together, so both groups would have been affected equally by any skew. Patients with type 1 diabetes made fewer insertions and deleted more nucleotides at VDJ recombination sites, implying thymic rearrangement abnormalities.

Sequenced sample: naive CD4+ T cells from blood. In the paper's terms, the cell subset or site label means: true naive CD4+ T cells. The sequence came from a woman in her late teens or twenties in good health. The sequence is built from TRBV7-8 and TRBJ2-5; the central 13 bases match TRBD2. Read as DNA, the sequence is TGTGCCAGCAGCTTCCGGACTAGCGGGGGTCCAGGGGAGACCCAGTACTTC. Translated, this gives CASSFRTSGGPGETQYF.